This TCR beta chain was found in a study of chemoradiotherapy in HPV16-positive cancers. The wider study: A couple of HPV16-positive patients' cells yielded candidate HPV-specific clones and common motifs.

Over chemoradiotherapy, repertoires were sampled more than once. The CDR3 is 16 residues long. The germline V gene has CDR1 PRHDT and CDR2 FYEKMQ (reference sequence). V was trimmed by 2 bases and J by 4 bases, leaving 17 bases between them. Regarding this clone: Its antigen is not known.

Study-wide points: Better recurrence-free survival went with HPV-responsive T-cell expansion in HPV16-positive patients. During treatment, candidate HPV-specific clones and E7-related motifs expanded in tumor.

Here immunoSEQ multiplex PCR was the method, and the copy in TCRdb shows in-frame clones only, minus some. The sample holds about 16,000 clones; roughly 86% are singletons and the top ten take more than 2%. The chain couples TRBV13 to TRBJ1-1, with a possible D match to TRBD1 (5 bases). The material was blood, obtained from a patient who underwent chemoradiotherapy. The source of this sequence is a human donor with HPV-associated anogenital cancer. CDR3 amino acids: CASSLKTEGWSTEAFF. The CDR3 DNA follows: TGTGCCAGCAGCTTAAAGACAGAGGGTTGGAGCACTGAAGCTTTCTTT.